This T cell receptor (beta chain) was documented in a study of blood T cell repertoires in COVID-19. Trimming left V 7 bases short and J 0 bases short, with 12 bases between. From germline, CDR1 is SEHNR and CDR2 FQNEAQ (reference sequence). The CDR3 extends over 14 amino acids. Clones were read by immunoSEQ multiplex PCR, and TCRdb kept only the in-frame ones, dropping some. The data contain 350,000 to 400,000 clones, approximately 93% of them singletons. The specimen sequenced was PBMCs or T cells enriched from blood (not recorded which). This TCR was sampled from a woman aged 40 to 50 who had been exposed to COVID-19. The chain couples TRBV7-9 to TRBJ1-1, with unresolved D. CDR3 sequence reads: CASTRGGVNTEAFF. CDR3 DNA sequence: TGTGCCAGCACCCGTGGAGGCGTGAACACTGAAGCTTTCTTT.